One and the same sample provided the 29 T cell receptor beta chains below, sequenced in a study of blood T cells in healthy people across ages. A second PCR of 7 to 11 cycles used a sample-barcoded 5' primer and a J-beta primer mix. TCRdb independently ran MiXCR on the 5' RACE reads; one entry per CDR3 protein. The table includes about 800,000 distinct CDR3 sequences, approximately 25% detected once. These same records also appear under a second study, on T cells of mothers and their children.

The specimen sequenced was blood. These receptors came from a boy aged 5-17 years in good health.

This chain joins TRBV7-8 and TRBJ2-2, with D possibly called TRBD1 or TRBD2 (6 bases each). The CDR3 spans 19 residues. The germline V gene has CDR1 SGHVS and CDR2 FQNEAQ. Trimming took 5 bases from V and 4 from J, leaving 26 bases between them. This CDR3 is CASSILGMGRGRLTGELFF. CDR3 DNA: TGTGCCAGCAGCATCCTGGGGATGGGCCGGGGGCGACTCACCGGGGAGCTGTTTTTT.

The chain has TRBV6-2 or TRBV6-3 and TRBJ2-5; D is unclear. The germline gives CDR1 MNHEY, CDR2 SVGEGT. V dropped 7 bases and J dropped 2 bases, with 14 bases sitting between them. The CDR3 is made up of 14 amino acids. CDR3 amino acids: CASTVRSWQETQYF. DNA for the CDR3: TGTGCCAGCACCGTTCGGAGTTGGCAAGAGACCCAGTACTTC.

V gene TRBV14 combines with J gene TRBJ2-5, with 9 bases aligning to TRBD2. The tail of the sequence fits TRBJ2-1 better, so the J call may be wrong. There are 16 residues in the CDR3. CDR1 and CDR2 (germline): SGHDN, FVKESK. CDR3 DNA: TGTGCCAGCAGCAAGAAAACTAGCGGGTTTATAAATGAGCAGTTCTTC. Amino acid sequence: CASSKKTSGFINEQFF.

This clonotype was seen a handful of times. The chain links TRBV20-1 to TRBJ2-2; TRBD2 matches 10 bases. V gave up 1 base and J gave up 7 bases; unmatched junction bases: 6. The germline V gene encodes CDR1 DFQATT and CDR2 SNEGSKA (reference sequence). This CDR3 spans 15 amino acids. CDR3 nucleotide sequence: TGCAGTGCTAGAGCTTGGGCTAGCGGGAGCGGGGAGCTGTTTTTT. It encodes CSARAWASGSGELFF.

The rearrangement links TRBV27 to TRBJ1-2, with TRBD1 identical over 7 bases. The junction had 2 bases not matched to a gene; V was cut back by 3 bases and J by 4 bases. Germline CDR1 MNHEY, CDR2 SMNVEV (reference sequence). CDR3 length: 13 residues. CDR3 amino acids: CASSFSGGYGYTF. In DNA form, the CDR3 reads TGTGCCAGCAGTTTTTCAGGGGGCTATGGCTACACCTTC.

This rearrangement joins TRBV20-1 to TRBJ2-2, with 7 bases lining up with TRBD1. Looked up from germline, CDR1 is DFQATT and CDR2 is SNEGSKA (reference sequence). V shed 4 bases and J 6 bases; nucleotides not matched to a gene: 8. CDR3 length: 14 amino acids. CDR3 in DNA: TGCAGTGCTACTTTAGGCAGGGGGTCCGGGGAGCTGTTTTTT. It is translated as CSATLGRGSGELFF.

This sequence joins TRBV12-3 or TRBV12-4 and TRBJ2-5; 8 bases are shared with TRBD2. Losses at the gene ends were 10 bases for V and 11 bases for J; bases not matched to a gene: 18. The CDR3 extends over 14 amino acids. The CDR3 DNA follows: TGTGCCACCGCGAGAGTAGCGGGGTCGAGGGAGCAGTACTTC. It codes for CATARVAGSREQYF.

V is TRBV6-5 and J is TRBJ2-5; 8 bases fit TRBD1. V shed 2 bases and J 5 bases; nucleotides not matched to a gene: 10. Germline V gives CDR1 MNHEY, CDR2 SVGAGI. This CDR3 spans 16 amino acids. This chain's CDR3 is CASSYLDRGAQETQYF. As DNA, the CDR3 is TGTGCCAGCAGTTACCTCGACAGGGGCGCTCAGGAGACCCAGTACTTC.

This clonotype was recorded a few times. This sequence joins TRBV14 and TRBJ2-5; D may be TRBD2 (5 bases). This CDR3 is built from 18 residues. Germline values: CDR1 SGHDN, CDR2 FVKESK. Between the trimmed V and J ends, which lost 1 base and 10 bases, there was a span of 28 bases. CDR3 residues: CASSQGGLQPGKSRFQYF. Here the CDR3 DNA reads TGTGCCAGCAGCCAAGGCGGGCTCCAACCAGGAAAGTCCCGGTTCCAGTACTTC.

This sequence joins TRBV5-1 and TRBJ1-1; the match to TRBD1 covers 10 bases. Germline V lookup: CDR1 SGHRS, CDR2 YFSETQ. Trimming at V came to 4 bases and at J to 7 bases, leaving 13 bases not matched to a gene. The CDR3 sequence is 16 residues long. As DNA, the CDR3 is TGCGCCAGCAGCCCGGGACAGGGGTCGTTAATACGTGAAGCTTTCTTT. It encodes CASSPGQGSLIREAFF.

This clonotype came up a few times. The gene calls are TRBV9 and TRBJ2-7; 8 bases map to TRBD2. The junction had 11 bases not matched to a gene; V was cut back by 3 bases and J by 6 bases. The CDR3 is 15 amino acids. From germline, CDR1 is SGDLS and CDR2 YYNGEE. The CDR3 nucleotides are TGTGCCAGCAGCGCCTCGGGCCAGGCGGGGGGCGAGCAGTACTTC. Amino acid sequence: CASSASGQAGGEQYF.

The chain combines TRBV12-3 or TRBV12-4 with TRBJ1-2; D remains ambiguous. This CDR3 is 12 amino acids long. V was shortened by 8 bases and J by 7 bases, with 14 bases between the two germline ends. Written as DNA, the CDR3 is TGTGCCAGCTCGCTCTCTAAGGCTGGCTACACCTTC. Encoded protein: CASSLSKAGYTF.

This clonotype was seen a few times. The chain has TRBV29-1 and TRBJ2-7; D unresolved. The CDR3 loop spans 13 amino acids. Germline loops: CDR1 SQVTM, CDR2 ANQGSEA. The V and J ends lost 4 bases and 3 bases respectively, with 13 bases between them. The CDR3 here is CSVAQEVLYEQYF. The CDR3 coding sequence is TGCAGCGTTGCCCAGGAAGTTCTCTACGAGCAGTACTTC.

The V and J genes are TRBV5-1 and TRBJ2-1; 14 nucleotides agree with TRBD2. V lost 4 bases, J lost 2 bases, and 14 bases stayed unmatched. Germline V CDR1 and CDR2: SGHRS, YFSETQ. There are 20 residues in the CDR3. CDR3 region: CASSAAGTSGSRGTYNEQFF. The CDR3 DNA reads as TGCGCCAGCAGCGCCGCCGGGACTAGCGGGAGTCGTGGCACCTACAATGAGCAGTTCTTC.

V usage is TRBV27 and J usage is TRBJ1-5; D unclear. Germline CDR1 and CDR2: MNHEY and SMNVEV (reference sequence). The germline V and J ends were trimmed by 7 bases and 0 bases, with 13 bases remaining between them. CDR3 length: 15 residues. CDR3 in amino acids: CASKVSEFSNQPQHF. DNA for the CDR3: TGTGCCAGCAAGGTTTCCGAGTTTAGCAATCAGCCCCAGCATTTT.

The rearrangement links TRBV5-1 to TRBJ2-1, with D uncertain. The J call may be faulty, since TRBJ2-7 better matches the DNA end. Germline values: CDR1 SGHRS, CDR2 YFSETQ. This CDR3 spans 14 amino acids. The CDR3 reads CASSNGPVTGEQYF. The CDR3, as DNA: TGCGCCAGCAGCAACGGGCCCGTTACCGGCGAGCAGTACTTC.

The CDR3 DNA is TGTGCCAGCAGCGTATGGTCAGCGGGACACACAGATACGCAGTATTTT. Amino acid sequence: CASSVWSAGHTDTQYF. V usage is TRBV9 and J usage is TRBJ2-3; D might be TRBD2 (7 bases). This CDR3 comprises 16 residues. Germline lookup yields CDR1 SGDLS and CDR2 YYNGEE. V shed 1 base and J shed 2 bases, with 14 bases lying between them. The whole variable domain, remainder taken from reference TRBV9 and TRBJ2-3, is DSGVTQTPKHLITATGQRVTLRCSPRSGDLSVYWYQQSLDQGLQFLIQYYNGEERAKGNILERFSAQQFPDLHSELNLSSLELGDSALYFCASSVWSAGHTDTQYFGPGTRLTVL.

The chain joins TRBV9 to TRBJ2-7; 7 bases agree with TRBD1. V was pared by 0 bases and J by 6 bases, with 0 bases of the junction left unmatched. CDR1 is SGDLS and CDR2 is YYNGEE in the germline V gene. The CDR3 extends over 12 amino acids. CDR3 protein: CASSVGTGEQYF. The CDR3 DNA reads TGTGCCAGCAGCGTAGGGACAGGCGAGCAGTACTTC.

The genes are TRBV2 and TRBJ2-3, with D possibly being TRBD1 (5 bases). The CDR3 loop spans 16 amino acids. Trimming removed 5 bases at V and 0 bases at J, with 15 bases between. Per the germline V gene, CDR1 is SNHLY and CDR2 is FYNNEI. CDR3 nucleotides: TGTGCCAGCAGTCCCGGACATCCCTCTAGCACAGATACGCAGTATTTT. This gives the protein CASSPGHPSSTDTQYF.

This clonotype showed up just a few times. The gene calls are TRBV10-3 and TRBJ2-5; D gene ambiguous. This CDR3 comprises 16 residues. Deletions cut 4 bases from V and 5 bases from J, with 20 bases between. The germline gives CDR1 ENHRY, CDR2 SYGVKD. CDR3 sequence reads: CAISATTPQSRETQYF. CDR3 nucleotide sequence: TGTGCCATCAGTGCAACCACCCCACAGAGCCGGGAGACCCAGTACTTC.

A few counts support this clonotype. The V gene is TRBV19, the J gene TRBJ2-4, with TRBD1 identical over 8 bases. Germline CDR1 is LNHDA and CDR2 is SQIVND (reference sequence). V lost 4 bases, J lost 9 bases, and 5 bases stayed unmatched. This CDR3 is 13 amino acids long. The CDR3 sequence: CASSTGQGSIQYF. CDR3 nucleotide sequence: TGTGCCAGTAGTACCGGACAGGGCAGCATTCAGTACTTC.

The CDR3 nucleotides read TGCAGCGTTGAAGATCCGTTGGGGAAAGGGGCCCAAGAGACCCAGTACTTC. Its protein is CSVEDPLGKGAQETQYF. The V call is TRBV29-1, the J call TRBJ2-5; tentative D call: TRBD1 (5 bases). CDR3 length: 17 amino acids. V was cut by 0 bases and J by 1 base, with 18 bases left in between. Germline CDR1 reads SQVTM; CDR2 reads ANQGSEA.

The chain links TRBV29-1 to TRBJ2-3; 7 nucleotides align to TRBD1. The junction had 5 bases not matched to a gene; V was cut back by 0 bases and J by 8 bases. The CDR3 has 13 residues. Germline V gene lookup returns CDR1 SQVTM and CDR2 ANQGSEA. This chain's CDR3 is CSVEDWDSGTQYF. The CDR3 DNA reads as TGCAGCGTTGAAGATTGGGACAGTGGTACGCAGTATTTT.

This clonotype came up a few times. The chain links TRBV29-1 to TRBJ2-3; the match to TRBD2 covers 10 bases. Germline assignment: CDR1 SQVTM and CDR2 ANQGSEA. This CDR3 comprises 15 residues. Trimming cost V 6 bases and J 3 bases; bases outside gene matches: 9. The CDR3 DNA is TGCAGCGTAGTTGGACTAGCGGTCAAAACAGATACGCAGTATTTT. Encoded protein: CSVVGLAVKTDTQYF.

This clonotype occurred a few times. This chain uses TRBV6-5 with TRBJ1-1, with 9 bases matching TRBD1. Germline V gene data show CDR1 as MNHEY and CDR2 as SVGAGI. The CDR3 loop spans 14 amino acids. V trimming: 4 bases; J trimming: 5 bases; junction bases outside the gene matches: 5. The CDR3 here is CASSSRTGVTEAFF. CDR3 nucleotide sequence: TGTGCCAGCAGTTCCCGGACAGGGGTGACTGAAGCTTTCTTT.

The genes are TRBV7-9 and TRBJ1-6; no firm D call. This CDR3 is built from 18 residues. Germline CDR1 is SEHNR and CDR2 is FQNEAQ (reference sequence). The V end lost 2 bases, the J end lost 8 bases, and 22 bases lay between the germline ends. This CDR3 reads CASSLYPPHLDRYSPLHF. DNA of the CDR3: TGTGCCAGCAGCTTATATCCCCCCCATCTGGATCGGTATTCACCCCTCCACTTT.

V usage is TRBV29-1 and J usage is TRBJ1-5; possibly TRBD1 for D (5 bases). The ends were cut back, 3 bases at V and 7 bases at J, with 13 bases in the middle. The CDR3 runs 13 residues. Germline CDR1 SQVTM, CDR2 ANQGSEA. Written as DNA, the CDR3 is TGCAGCGTTGAGGAAAGGGACGGCCAGCCCCAGCATTTT. Translated: CSVEERDGQPQHF.

The chain is built from TRBV2 and TRBJ1-4; tentative D call: TRBD1 (5 bases). With 2 bases removed from V and 4 bases from J, the gap between germline ends came to 17 bases. Germline CDR1 is SNHLY and CDR2 is FYNNEI. The CDR3 loop spans 17 amino acids. As DNA, the CDR3 is TGTGCCAGCAGTGAACCCTACACATACAGGCGTAATGAAAAACTGTTTTTT. Translation gives CASSEPYTYRRNEKLFF. Full variable domain (outside the CDR3, taken from reference TRBV2 and TRBJ1-4): EPEVTQTPSHQVTQMGQEVILRCVPISNHLYFYWYRQILGQKVEFLVSFYNNEISEKSEIFDDQFSVERPDGSNFTLKIRSTKLEDSAMYFCASSEPYTYRRNEKLFFGSGTQLSVL.

The table lists this clonotype with a few counts. The genes are TRBV28 and TRBJ2-5; TRBD2 is a possible D gene (6 bases). TRBJ2-7 matches the DNA end more closely, so the J call is doubtful. The CDR3 contains 16 residues. CDR1 is MDHEN and CDR2 is SYDVKM in the germline V gene. CDR3 sequence reads: CASSEPSARSSYEQYF. The DNA for the CDR3 is TGTGCCAGCAGTGAACCTAGCGCCCGTTCCTCCTACGAGCAGTACTTC.